This passage covers 27 T cell receptor beta chains from one sample sequenced in a study of T cells in localized non-small cell lung cancer (dated by TCRdb to about 2020). To prepare the library, the immunoSEQ multiplex PCR assay was applied. TCRdb limited this immuneACCESS table to in-frame rearrangements with V and J called. A share of clones is missing; checked studies link under half to unresolved V genes, and the rest is unexplained. This sample has about 75,000 clones in its table, and over 75% of those were observed once. The top ten constitute roughly 9% of the sample. Sequenced material: peripheral blood, taken before any cancer treatment. The receptors come from a female donor over 55 with stage I lung adenocarcinoma.

This clone was seen more than once but under ten times. The rearrangement links TRBV7-9 to TRBJ2-7; D is unresolved. The CDR3 is 13 residues long. V was pared by 6 bases and J by 7 bases, with 16 bases between. Germline V gives CDR1 SEHNR, CDR2 FQNEAQ (reference sequence). The CDR3 nucleotides read TGTGCCAGCAGAAATAATGATCTACGGGAGCAGTACTTC. It encodes CASRNNDLREQYF.

The chain links TRBV13 to TRBJ2-7; D remains ambiguous. The germline V gene encodes CDR1 PRHDT and CDR2 FYEKMQ (reference sequence). The V and J ends lost 7 bases and 2 bases respectively, with 18 bases between them. The CDR3 has 15 amino acids. The CDR3 region is CASKRGYDSTYEQYF. Written as DNA, the CDR3 is TGTGCCAGCAAAAGAGGATACGATTCTACCTACGAGCAGTACTTC.

V gene TRBV27 combines with J gene TRBJ2-2; no clear D. Germline-derived CDR1 and CDR2 are MNHEY and SMNVEV (reference sequence). V was shortened by 3 bases and J by 4 bases, with 9 bases between the two germline ends. This CDR3 has 14 residues. The CDR3 is CASSFHESTGELFF. CDR3 coding DNA: TGTGCCAGCAGTTTTCACGAGTCCACCGGGGAGCTGTTTTTT.

The CDR3 loop is CASSPGQGGYGYTF. CDR3 coding DNA: TGTGCCAGCAGTCCCGGACAGGGAGGCTATGGCTACACCTTC. The chain couples TRBV6-5 to TRBJ1-2, with 8 bases aligning to TRBD1. V lost 5 bases, J lost 4 bases, and 6 bases stayed unmatched. Looked up from germline, CDR1 is MNHEY and CDR2 is SVGAGI. CDR3 length: 14 residues.

The gene calls are TRBV19 and TRBJ1-2, with D perhaps matching TRBD1 (6 bases). CDR3 length: 14 amino acids. Germline CDR1 reads LNHDA; CDR2 reads SQIVND (reference sequence). Deletions cut 6 bases from V and 8 bases from J, with 19 bases between. CDR3 sequence: CASSLGAGLDGYTF. The CDR3 region has the DNA TGTGCCAGTAGCCTGGGGGCAGGGCTAGACGGCTACACCTTC.

The V and J genes are TRBV6-1 and TRBJ2-2; TRBD1 matches 8 bases. This CDR3 comprises 15 residues. The germline V gene has CDR1 MNHNS and CDR2 SASEGT. V lost 7 bases to trimming and J lost 5 bases; unmatched junction nucleotides: 9. CDR3 sequence reads: CASTHRTGRTGELFF. CDR3 nucleotides: TGTGCCAGCACCCATCGGACAGGGAGGACCGGGGAGCTGTTTTTT.

V and J are TRBV30 and TRBJ1-5; TRBD1 aligns across 8 bases. In germline, CDR1 is GTSNPN, CDR2 SVGIG (reference sequence). The CDR3 extends over 15 amino acids. V gave up 0 bases and J gave up 6 bases; unmatched junction bases: 7. The CDR3 sequence is CAWSVNGQGTQPQHF. For the CDR3, the DNA is TGTGCCTGGAGTGTAAACGGACAGGGAACTCAGCCCCAGCATTTT.

The chain uses TRBV6-1 and TRBJ1-5, with D possibly TRBD1 on 6 matching bases. Trimming pared 3 bases from V and 7 bases from J, leaving 13 bases between. In germline, CDR1 is MNHNS, CDR2 SASEGT. CDR3 length: 14 amino acids. The CDR3 sequence: CASSDNARGQPQHF. The CDR3 nucleotides are TGTGCCAGCAGTGATAACGCCAGGGGACAGCCCCAGCATTTT.

The chain couples TRBV10-3 to TRBJ1-6, with a tentative D call TRBD1 (5 bases). The CDR3 runs to 14 residues. Germline V CDR1 and CDR2: ENHRY, SYGVKD. The V and J ends lost 2 bases and 10 bases respectively, with 12 bases between them. The CDR3 DNA reads TGTGCCATCAGTGAGGTAGGGGAAGTATCACCCCTCCACTTT. Translated, it gives CAISEVGEVSPLHF.

The rearrangement uses TRBV30 and TRBJ2-7; 13 nucleotides align to TRBD2. V was clipped by 2 bases and J by 9 bases; unmatched bases: 10. The CDR3 totals 15 residues. Per the germline V gene, CDR1 is GTSNPN and CDR2 is SVGIG (reference sequence). The CDR3 DNA is TGTGCCTGGAGTACTCGGACTAGCGGGAGAGGTGTGCAGTACTTC. Its protein product is CAWSTRTSGRGVQYF. The whole variable domain, filled in from reference TRBV30 and TRBJ2-7, reads SQTIHQWPATLVQPVGSPLSLECTVEGTSNPNLYWYRQAAGRGLQLLFYSVGIGQISSEVPQNLSASRPQDRQFILSSKKLLLSDSGFYLCAWSTRTSGRGVQYFGPGTRLTVT.

The V and J genes are TRBV5-1 and TRBJ1-1; D remains unclear. The CDR3 sequence is 16 residues long. CDR1 is SGHRS, CDR2 YFSETQ, per germline. V lost 0 bases and J lost 1, with 13 bases in between. The CDR3 reads CASSLDLWRQNTEAFF. The CDR3 region has the DNA TGCGCCAGCAGCTTGGATTTGTGGAGACAGAACACTGAAGCTTTCTTT.

This clone was observed a few times. The chain combines TRBV7-2 with TRBJ2-1; 11 bases match TRBD2. J gave up 13 bases and V 2 bases, and 1 base lay outside the gene matches. The CDR3 is 12 residues long. In germline, CDR1 is SGHTA, CDR2 FQGNSA. CDR3 loop: CASSLRLAGQFF. The DNA for the CDR3 is TGTGCCAGCAGCTTAAGACTAGCGGGACAGTTCTTC. Using reference TRBV7-2 and TRBJ2-1 for the parts outside the CDR3, the full variable domain is GAGVSQSPSNKVTEKGKDVELRCDPISGHTALYWYRQSLGQGLEFLIYFQGNSAPDKSGLPSDRFSAERTGGSVSTLTIQRTQQEDSAVYLCASSLRLAGQFFGPGTRLTVL.

This clone has a single count. This CDR3 is CATNPGTEYGYTF. The CDR3, as DNA: TGCGCCACTAACCCCGGGACAGAGTATGGCTACACCTTC. The chain has TRBV10-1 and TRBJ1-2, with 7 positions matching TRBD1. The CDR3 contains 13 residues. V lost 10 bases to trimming and J lost 5 bases; unmatched junction nucleotides: 10. Germline loops: CDR1 WNHNN, CDR2 SYGVQD (reference sequence).

This clone has ten or more counts. This chain uses TRBV5-4 with TRBJ1-2; 8 positions match TRBD1. Germline V gene data show CDR1 as SGHNT and CDR2 as YYREEE (reference sequence). The CDR3 is 15 residues long. Germline trimming cut 5 bases from V and 4 bases from J; bases unmatched to any gene: 10. This CDR3 is CASRPDRGFGYGYTF. As DNA, the CDR3 is TGTGCCAGCAGGCCCGACAGGGGATTCGGCTATGGCTACACCTTC.

This clone came up once. The genes are TRBV18 and TRBJ2-2, with D maybe TRBD2 (6 bases). Between the trimmed V and J ends, which lost 6 bases and 5 bases, there was a span of 13 bases. In germline, CDR1 is KGHSH, CDR2 LQKENI. The CDR3 is 14 residues long. CDR3 bases: TGTGCCAGCTCGACCAAGAGCGGGACCGGGGAGCTGTTTTTT. Amino acids: CASSTKSGTGELFF.

V and J are TRBV5-4 and TRBJ2-1; D might be TRBD1 (7 bases). This CDR3 spans 17 amino acids. V shed 4 bases and J shed 2 bases, with 19 bases lying between them. Germline values: CDR1 SGHNT, CDR2 YYREEE (reference sequence). The CDR3 DNA reads as TGTGCCAGCAGCCCCCGAGGAGGGGGCTTAACCTACAATGAGCAGTTCTTC. Amino acids: CASSPRGGGLTYNEQFF.

The V call is TRBV4-3, the J call TRBJ2-7, with TRBD2 identical over 11 bases. From germline, CDR1 is LGHNA and CDR2 YSLEER. The CDR3 sequence is 15 residues long. Germline trimming cut 0 bases from V and 7 bases from J; bases unmatched to any gene: 5. DNA for the CDR3: TGCGCCAGCAGCCAAGATAGCGGGAGGGCCTTGGAGCAGTACTTC. It encodes CASSQDSGRALEQYF.

The genes are TRBV19 and TRBJ1-1, with D maybe TRBD1 (6 bases). Between the trimmed V and J ends, which lost 5 bases and 8 bases, there was a span of 21 bases. Germline values: CDR1 LNHDA, CDR2 SQIVND (reference sequence). The CDR3 is 15 amino acids. CDR3 DNA: TGTGCCAGTAGTCTCCGAACGGGGGCAGGGCCAGAAGCTTTCTTT. It yields the protein CASSLRTGAGPEAFF.

This clone has a single count. V usage is TRBV9 and J usage is TRBJ1-5; 9 positions agree with TRBD1. Germline loops: CDR1 SGDLS, CDR2 YYNGEE. CDR3 length equals 18 residues. V gave up 8 bases and J gave up 5 bases; unmatched junction bases: 20. The CDR3 loop reads CARTSRDRVCLGHQPQHF. In nucleotides, the CDR3 is TGTGCCAGAACTTCCCGGGACAGGGTTTGCCTCGGGCATCAGCCCCAGCATTTT.

The V call is TRBV4-3, the J call TRBJ2-1, with 10 nucleotides matching TRBD2. V was clipped by 5 bases and J by 3 bases; unmatched bases: 4. The CDR3 runs 15 residues. Looked up from germline, CDR1 is LGHNA and CDR2 is YSLEER. CDR3: CASSAGTSDYNEQFF. For the CDR3, the DNA is TGCGCCAGCAGCGCCGGGACTAGCGACTACAATGAGCAGTTCTTC.

The chain recombines TRBV7-2 with TRBJ2-7, with TRBD1 matching over 9 bases. V lost 5 bases and J lost 4; bases outside the gene matches: 12. The CDR3 totals 16 residues. In germline, CDR1 is SGHTA, CDR2 FQGNSA. CDR3 in amino acids: CASSTLRQGGKYEQYF. The CDR3, as DNA: TGTGCCAGCAGCACACTTAGACAGGGGGGGAAGTACGAGCAGTACTTC.

Only a few counts were recorded for this clone. The DNA of the CDR3 is TGTGCCAGCAGCGCAACAGGCTATGGCTACACCTTC. This encodes CASSATGYGYTF. This chain joins TRBV21-1 and TRBJ1-2; no DNA check was done on the table's D call, TRBD1. TRBV21-1 is described as a pseudogene. This CDR3 region has 12 residues.

The V and J genes are TRBV6-5 and TRBJ1-1; TRBD1 agrees at 7 bases. Per the germline V gene, CDR1 is MNHEY and CDR2 is SVGAGI. V lost 6 bases, J lost 5 bases, and 12 bases stayed unmatched. The CDR3 covers 15 residues. This CDR3 is CASRGPRQGGTEAFF. The CDR3 nucleotides read TGTGCCAGCAGGGGACCGAGACAGGGAGGGACTGAAGCTTTCTTT.

CDR3 protein: CASSALAGAWYF. CDR3 nucleotides: TGTGCCAGCAGTGCACTAGCGGGAGCTTGGTACTTC. The V and J genes are TRBV5-6 and TRBJ2-4; 11 nucleotides match TRBD2. Germline V gives CDR1 SGHDT, CDR2 YYEEEE. The CDR3 length is 12 residues. V gave up 5 bases and J gave up 15 bases; unmatched junction bases: 7.

The CDR3 sequence: CASQKRGVLEAFF. CDR3 DNA sequence: TGTGCCTCTCAGAAGAGGGGCGTCCTTGAAGCTTTCTTT. This chain uses TRBV6-5 with TRBJ1-1; D perhaps matches TRBD1 (5 bases). Germline-derived CDR1 and CDR2 are MNHEY and SVGAGI. Trimming shortened V by 11 bases and J by 7 bases, and 20 bases separated the two germline ends. The CDR3 sequence is 13 residues long.

The chain employs TRBV30 and TRBJ1-1; D not certain. The germline V gene encodes CDR1 GTSNPN and CDR2 SVGIG (reference sequence). CDR3 length: 11 residues. V was trimmed by 4 bases and J by 1 base, leaving 4 bases between them. The chain's CDR3 is CAWTWNTEAFF. The CDR3 DNA sequence: TGTGCCTGGACCTGGAACACTGAAGCTTTCTTT.

This clone was counted once. The genes are TRBV6-1 and TRBJ2-7; no firm D call. Germline-derived CDR1 and CDR2 are MNHNS and SASEGT. This CDR3 region has 11 residues. The germline V and J ends were trimmed by 2 bases and 5 bases, with 4 bases remaining between them. The chain's CDR3 is CASSERHEQYF. The CDR3 nucleotides are TGTGCCAGCAGTGAACGGCACGAGCAGTACTTC.